Presented here are 10 T cell receptor beta chains from one specimen sequenced in a study of cytomegalovirus exposure and HLA in healthy donors. Vbeta (60) and Jbeta (13) primers were used in the PCR. Sequenced by immunoSEQ multiplex PCR; TCRdb stores in-frame clones only, minus some. The data show about 100,000 clones, approximately 72% seen once. The sequenced sample consisted of PBMCs. The source is a male donor in good health and CMV-seropositive.

This rearrangement joins TRBV27 to TRBJ2-2, with D possibly TRBD2 on 5 matching bases. The V end was cut by 4 bases, the J end by 1 base, with 16 bases between. This CDR3 is built from 17 residues. Germline V gene lookup returns CDR1 MNHEY and CDR2 SMNVEV (reference sequence). Here the CDR3 reads CASSSRAGRQNTGELFF. The CDR3 DNA sequence: TGTGCCAGCAGTTCCCGGGCGGGTCGGCAGAACACCGGGGAGCTGTTTTTT.

This clone was counted only a few times. Within the sample, other DNA sequences also encode this same CDR3. The rearrangement joins TRBV23-1 to TRBJ1-5, with a possible D match to TRBD1 (6 bases). TRBV23-1 is annotated as an ORF whose role is uncertain. The V end lost 7 bases, the J end lost 3 bases, and 10 bases lay between the germline ends. This CDR3 has 13 amino acids. The CDR3 here is CASTRGANQPQHF. The CDR3 region has the DNA TGCGCCAGCACCAGGGGTGCCAATCAGCCCCAGCATTTT.

Sample share makes this clone medium-sized. The gene calls are TRBV25-1 and TRBJ2-7; a weak D match, TRBD1 (6 bases). Germline V CDR1 and CDR2: MGHDK, SYGVNS. CDR3 length: 13 residues. V was cut by 6 bases and J by 1 base, with 10 bases left in between. The CDR3 DNA follows: TGTGCCAGCAGCCTTACAGGGTCCTACGAGCAGTACTTC. This sequence encodes CASSLTGSYEQYF.

J is TRBJ2-5 and V is TRBV30; 8 bases are shared with TRBD1. J gave up 13 bases and V 2 bases, and 9 bases lay outside the gene matches. Germline values: CDR1 GTSNPN, CDR2 SVGIG (reference sequence). The CDR3 has 12 residues. The CDR3 nucleotides are TGTGCCTGGAGTTCCGGGACAGGCCGAAGGTACTTC. This sequence encodes CAWSSGTGRRYF.

The CDR3 DNA reads TGTGCCAGCAGCTTCCAAAGGGGCAATCAAGAGACCCAGTACTTC. It codes for CASSFQRGNQETQYF. The genes are TRBV5-4 and TRBJ2-5, with D tentatively TRBD1 (5 bases). CDR1 is SGHNT, CDR2 YYREEE, per germline (reference sequence). The ends were cut back, 2 bases at V and 2 bases at J, with 13 bases in the middle. The CDR3 loop spans 15 amino acids.

The rearrangement uses TRBV7-6 and TRBJ1-6, with D tentatively TRBD1 (5 bases). The CDR3 is 17 residues long. V was trimmed by 1 base and J by 0 bases, leaving 10 bases between them. Germline V gene data show CDR1 as SGHVS and CDR2 as FNYEAQ. The CDR3 DNA reads TGTGCCAGCAGCTTAGTGGGCAGGGCCTCCTATAATTCACCCCTCCACTTT. It is translated as CASSLVGRASYNSPLHF.

The genes are TRBV21-1 and TRBJ1-3; TRBD1, the D gene given by the table, was not confirmed from the DNA. TRBV21-1 is flagged as a pseudogene. The CDR3 covers 16 residues. The CDR3 sequence: CASSKQNPSARNTIYF. CDR3 coding DNA: TGTGCCAGCAGCAAACAGAACCCAAGTGCCAGAAACACCATATATTTT.

A note on this clone: Other nucleotide sequences from this sample produce the same CDR3. The gene calls are TRBV30 and TRBJ1-6; TRBD1 aligns across 9 bases. This CDR3 contains 13 residues. Unmatched junction bases numbered 1, after V lost 3 bases and J lost 7 bases. Looked up from germline, CDR1 is GTSNPN and CDR2 is SVGIG (reference sequence). The CDR3 bases are TGTGCCTGGAGGACAGGGGGAAATTCACCCCTCCACTTT. Protein product: CAWRTGGNSPLHF.

The V gene is TRBV6-6, the J gene TRBJ2-7; D might be TRBD1 (6 bases). Trimming cost V 0 bases and J 0 bases, with 12 bases left between them. The CDR3 contains 16 residues. Germline V gene sequence: CDR1 MNHNY, CDR2 SVGAGI (reference sequence). CDR3 amino acids: CASSYSIGTHSYEQYF. CDR3 nucleotides: TGTGCCAGCAGTTACTCGATCGGGACACACTCCTACGAGCAGTACTTC.

This clone was seen only once. V is TRBV6-5 and J is TRBJ2-2; 9 bases fit TRBD1. The J segment lost 7 bases and the V segment lost 6 bases, leaving 6 bases of the junction unmatched. The germline CDR1 and CDR2 sequences are MNHEY and SVGAGI. The CDR3 totals 14 residues. CDR3 sequence: CASSPQGAGGELFF. The DNA for the CDR3 is TGTGCCAGCAGCCCACAGGGGGCGGGCGGGGAGCTGTTTTTT.